This is a list of T cell receptor beta chains from one sample in a study of patients and donors after allogeneic stem cell transplantation. Via MiXCR, TCRdb re-called the RT-PCR reads, giving one row per CDR3 protein. Among around 240,000 distinct CDR3 sequences listed, less than 15% were seen once. The sequenced sample consisted of blood, either unsorted or a sorted T cell fraction (not recorded which). The receptor source for this set is a human donor who was either an allogeneic HSCT recipient or a stem cell or donor lymphocyte infusion donor (not recorded which). It is not recorded whose cells these are; they may come from a transplant donor. The conserved cysteine and the conserved F or W are not part of the CDR3 here. D genes are given only for firm matches.

j_call: TRBJ1-3; v_call: TRBV11-3; d_call: .; cdr3_aa: ASSSDSRSGNTIY
j_call: TRBJ1-1; v_call: TRBV12-3/TRBV12-4; d_call: TRBD1; cdr3_aa: ASRSTGHTEAF
j_call: TRBJ1-2; v_call: TRBV28; d_call: .; cdr3_aa: ASSTQGSGYGYT
j_call: TRBJ1-2; v_call: TRBV20-1; d_call: TRBD1; cdr3_aa: SARVPGGGGGGYT
j_call: TRBJ1-6; v_call: TRBV2; d_call: .; cdr3_aa: ASSEGPRFDPLH
j_call: TRBJ2-1; v_call: TRBV19; d_call: TRBD1; cdr3_aa: ASSTRTGGGAEQF
j_call: TRBJ2-4; v_call: TRBV5-6; d_call: .; cdr3_aa: ASSLGRGKNIQY
j_call: TRBJ1-2; v_call: TRBV7-2; d_call: .; cdr3_aa: ASSLTRTYGYT
j_call: TRBJ2-5; v_call: TRBV4-2; d_call: .; cdr3_aa: ASSHGRGGEGETQY
j_call: TRBJ2-7; v_call: TRBV6-1; d_call: TRBD2; cdr3_aa: ASSLSGNSYEQY
j_call: TRBJ2-5; v_call: TRBV2; d_call: TRBD2; cdr3_aa: ASSGVLGQGAGEETQY
j_call: TRBJ2-3; v_call: TRBV4-3; d_call: .; cdr3_aa: ASSRETGSPTDTQY
j_call: TRBJ2-3; v_call: TRBV5-5; d_call: .; cdr3_aa: ASSLMPGQTSTDTQY
j_call: TRBJ2-3; v_call: TRBV12-3/TRBV12-4; d_call: TRBD2; cdr3_aa: ASSLPHPTSDTDTQY
j_call: TRBJ2-7; v_call: TRBV19; d_call: .; cdr3_aa: ASSPRQSSGSYEQY
j_call: TRBJ1-5; v_call: TRBV20-1; d_call: .; cdr3_aa: SAGPRKGGSNQPQH
j_call: TRBJ2-1; v_call: TRBV6-2/TRBV6-3; d_call: .; cdr3_aa: ASTRAGQYNEQF
j_call: TRBJ2-7; v_call: TRBV30; d_call: .; cdr3_aa: AWTPDGFYEQY
j_call: TRBJ2-7; v_call: TRBV9; d_call: .; cdr3_aa: ASSPRLGPYEQY
j_call: TRBJ2-3; v_call: TRBV20-1; d_call: TRBD2; cdr3_aa: SAISGTSVLDTQY
j_call: TRBJ2-5; v_call: TRBV7-2; d_call: .; cdr3_aa: ATSGGRETQY
j_call: TRBJ2-3; v_call: TRBV12-3/TRBV12-4; d_call: .; cdr3_aa: ASRPGVTDTQY
j_call: TRBJ1-1; v_call: TRBV20-1; d_call: .; cdr3_aa: SASWDTDTEAF
j_call: TRBJ2-2; v_call: TRBV7-9; d_call: .; cdr3_aa: ASNQRLNTGELF
j_call: TRBJ2-1; v_call: TRBV5-4; d_call: TRBD2; cdr3_aa: ASSLGLAGRSSYNEQF
j_call: TRBJ2-1; v_call: TRBV20-1; d_call: TRBD2; cdr3_aa: SARASGLAGAHNEQF
j_call: TRBJ2-7; v_call: TRBV25-1; d_call: .; cdr3_aa: ASSRLNEQY
j_call: TRBJ2-5; v_call: TRBV4-1; d_call: .; cdr3_aa: ASSPRLGGGETQY
j_call: TRBJ1-4; v_call: TRBV28; d_call: .; cdr3_aa: ASSEVGAGEKLF
j_call: TRBJ1-1; v_call: TRBV14; d_call: TRBD1; cdr3_aa: ASSFQDRGSSEAF
j_call: TRBJ2-2; v_call: TRBV11-2; d_call: .; cdr3_aa: ASSFTPTGELF
j_call: TRBJ2-4; v_call: TRBV18; d_call: .; cdr3_aa: ASSPTVAKNIQY
j_call: TRBJ1-1; v_call: TRBV6-5; d_call: .; cdr3_aa: ASSYEVLGTEAF
j_call: TRBJ2-3; v_call: TRBV3-1; d_call: .; cdr3_aa: ASSRARVVSTDTQY
j_call: TRBJ2-1; v_call: TRBV20-1; d_call: TRBD2; cdr3_aa: SALGLAGGRGEQF
j_call: TRBJ2-7; v_call: TRBV20-1; d_call: TRBD2; cdr3_aa: SAQDISGTSPYEQY
j_call: TRBJ2-5; v_call: TRBV5-1; d_call: .; cdr3_aa: ASSLDGGPGQETQY
j_call: TRBJ2-7; v_call: TRBV24-1; d_call: TRBD1; cdr3_aa: ATSDPGQHEQY
j_call: TRBJ1-1; v_call: TRBV6-1; d_call: .; cdr3_aa: ASRGPVVGTEAF
j_call: TRBJ2-2; v_call: TRBV20-1; d_call: TRBD2; cdr3_aa: SARVRTSGAGELF
j_call: TRBJ2-5; v_call: TRBV10-3; d_call: .; cdr3_aa: AITPGSFSFGQETQY
j_call: TRBJ2-2; v_call: TRBV7-2; d_call: .; cdr3_aa: ASSNGGPGTGELF
j_call: TRBJ1-6; v_call: TRBV12-3/TRBV12-4; d_call: .; cdr3_aa: ATSGYRNSPLH
j_call: TRBJ2-1; v_call: TRBV7-6; d_call: TRBD1; cdr3_aa: ASAFLDRDHEQF
j_call: TRBJ1-1; v_call: TRBV7-8; d_call: .; cdr3_aa: ASSQDWAVEAF
j_call: TRBJ1-2; v_call: TRBV27; d_call: .; cdr3_aa: ASRLRGSFDGYT
j_call: TRBJ1-2; v_call: TRBV27; d_call: TRBD1; cdr3_aa: ASSSGTGDPSFYGYT